This TCR beta chain was recovered during a study of response to subunit inactivated influenza vaccine. Broader study findings: After each seasonal influenza vaccination, few new T cells are recruited, the authors suggested.

This clonotype occurred many times. As yet, its antigen is unknown. TCRdb processed the RT-PCR reads anew with MiXCR; each CDR3 protein has one entry. This table holds around 490,000 distinct CDR3 sequences, approximately 7.6% found once. The sequence was obtained from a man aged 45 to 70 who received an inactivated influenza vaccine. The sequencing here drew on PBMCs from blood, taken roughly 24 months after vaccination.

CDR3 bases: TGTGCCAGCAGCTTAATGTACGACAGGGACGACGAGCAGTACTTC. Its protein product is CASSLMYDRDDEQYF. The V and J genes are TRBV7-9 and TRBJ2-7, with 7 bases that match TRBD1. The trim removed 2 bases at V and 5 bases at J, leaving 9 bases unmatched. Looked up from germline, CDR1 is SEHNR and CDR2 is FQNEAQ (reference sequence). The CDR3 is 15 amino acids.